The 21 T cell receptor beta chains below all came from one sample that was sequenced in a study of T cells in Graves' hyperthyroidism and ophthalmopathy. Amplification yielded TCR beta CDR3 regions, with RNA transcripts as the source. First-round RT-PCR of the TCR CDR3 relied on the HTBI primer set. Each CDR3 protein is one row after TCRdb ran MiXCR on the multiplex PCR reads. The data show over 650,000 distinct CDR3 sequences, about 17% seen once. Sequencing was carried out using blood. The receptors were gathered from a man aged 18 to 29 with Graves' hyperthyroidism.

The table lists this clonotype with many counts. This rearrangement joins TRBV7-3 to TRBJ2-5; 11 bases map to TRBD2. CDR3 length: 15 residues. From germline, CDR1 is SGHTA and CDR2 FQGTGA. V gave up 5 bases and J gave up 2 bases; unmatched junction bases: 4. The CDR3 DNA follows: TGTGCCAGCAGCCCCGGGACTAGCGGACAAGAGACCCAGTACTTC. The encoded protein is CASSPGTSGQETQYF.

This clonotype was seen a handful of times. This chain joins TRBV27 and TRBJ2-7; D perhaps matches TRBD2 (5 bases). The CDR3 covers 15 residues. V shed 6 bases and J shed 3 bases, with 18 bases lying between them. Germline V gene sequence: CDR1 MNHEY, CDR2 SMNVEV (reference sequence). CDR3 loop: CASSPGSLPIYEQYF. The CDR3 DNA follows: TGTGCCAGCAGCCCGGGGTCTCTACCTATCTACGAGCAGTACTTC.

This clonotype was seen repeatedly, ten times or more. The CDR3 loop reads CASSYRDTNYGYTF. CDR3 sequence (DNA): TGTGCCAGCAGCTACCGGGACACTAACTATGGCTACACCTTC. The J gene is TRBJ1-2, the V gene TRBV27, with D possibly TRBD1 on 6 matching bases. The germline V gene has CDR1 MNHEY and CDR2 SMNVEV (reference sequence). This CDR3 has 14 amino acids. The V and J ends lost 6 bases and 0 bases respectively, with 11 bases between them.

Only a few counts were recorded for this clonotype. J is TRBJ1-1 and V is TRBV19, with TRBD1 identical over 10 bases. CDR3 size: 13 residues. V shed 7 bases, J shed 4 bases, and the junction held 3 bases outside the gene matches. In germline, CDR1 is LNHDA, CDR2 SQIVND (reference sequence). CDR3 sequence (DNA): TGTGCCAGTACCAGGGACAGGGGCACTGAAGCTTTCTTT. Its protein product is CASTRDRGTEAFF.

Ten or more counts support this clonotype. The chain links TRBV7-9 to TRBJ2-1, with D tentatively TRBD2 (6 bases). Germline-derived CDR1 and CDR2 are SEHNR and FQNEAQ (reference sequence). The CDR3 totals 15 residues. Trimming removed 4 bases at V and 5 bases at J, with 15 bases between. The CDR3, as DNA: TGTGCCAGCAGCTCCGGGGGTAGGGGACACAATGAGCAGTTCTTC. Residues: CASSSGGRGHNEQFF.

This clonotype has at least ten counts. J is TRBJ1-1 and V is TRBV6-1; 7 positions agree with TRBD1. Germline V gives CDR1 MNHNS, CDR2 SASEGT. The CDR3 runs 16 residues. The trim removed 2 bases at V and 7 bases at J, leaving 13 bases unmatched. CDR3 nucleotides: TGTGCCAGCAGTGAATTAGGAGGGGGCGCGGGGATTGAAGCTTTCTTT. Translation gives CASSELGGGAGIEAFF.

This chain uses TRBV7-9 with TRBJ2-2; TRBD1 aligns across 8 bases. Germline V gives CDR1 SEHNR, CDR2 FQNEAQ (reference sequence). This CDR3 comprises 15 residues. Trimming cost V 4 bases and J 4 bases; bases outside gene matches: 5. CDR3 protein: CASSYVTGGTGELFF. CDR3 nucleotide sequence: TGTGCCAGCAGCTACGTAACAGGGGGCACCGGGGAGCTGTTTTTT.

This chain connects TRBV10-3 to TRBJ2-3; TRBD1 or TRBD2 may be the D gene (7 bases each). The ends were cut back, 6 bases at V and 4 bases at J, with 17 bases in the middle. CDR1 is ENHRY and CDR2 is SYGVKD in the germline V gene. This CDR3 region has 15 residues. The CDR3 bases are TGTGCCATCAGCCCTGGGAGGGGGCTGGCAGATACGCAGTATTTT. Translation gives CAISPGRGLADTQYF.

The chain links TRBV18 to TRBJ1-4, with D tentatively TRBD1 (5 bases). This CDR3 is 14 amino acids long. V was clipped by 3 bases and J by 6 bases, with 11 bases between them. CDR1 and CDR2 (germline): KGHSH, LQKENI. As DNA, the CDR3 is TGTGCCAGCTCACCTGTCAGGGTAGATGAAAAACTGTTTTTT. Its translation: CASSPVRVDEKLFF.

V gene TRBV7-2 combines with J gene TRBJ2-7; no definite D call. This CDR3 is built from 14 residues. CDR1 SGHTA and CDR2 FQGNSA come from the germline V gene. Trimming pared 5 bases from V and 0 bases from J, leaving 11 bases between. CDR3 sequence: CASSPLESSYEQYF. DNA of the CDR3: TGTGCCAGCAGCCCCCTTGAATCCTCCTACGAGCAGTACTTC.

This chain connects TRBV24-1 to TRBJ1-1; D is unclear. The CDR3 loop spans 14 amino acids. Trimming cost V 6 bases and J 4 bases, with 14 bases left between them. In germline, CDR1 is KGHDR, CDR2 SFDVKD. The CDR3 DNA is TGTGCCACCAGTCCCGGTTCGGGATTCACTGAAGCTTTCTTT. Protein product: CATSPGSGFTEAFF.

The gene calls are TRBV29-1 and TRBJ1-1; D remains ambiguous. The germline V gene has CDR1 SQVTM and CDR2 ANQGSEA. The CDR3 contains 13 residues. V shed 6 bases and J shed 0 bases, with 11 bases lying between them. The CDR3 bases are TGCAGCGTCAAGCCAGTGATGAACACTGAAGCTTTCTTT. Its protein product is CSVKPVMNTEAFF.

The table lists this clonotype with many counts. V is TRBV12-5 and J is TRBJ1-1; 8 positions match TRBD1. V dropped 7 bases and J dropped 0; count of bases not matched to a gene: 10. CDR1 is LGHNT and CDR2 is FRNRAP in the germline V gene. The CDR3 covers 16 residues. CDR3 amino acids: CASALRQGRVNTEAFF. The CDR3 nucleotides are TGTGCTAGTGCCTTAAGACAGGGGCGCGTGAACACTGAAGCTTTCTTT. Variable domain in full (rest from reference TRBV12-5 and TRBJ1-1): DARVTQTPRHKVTEMGQEVTMRCQPILGHNTVFWYRQTMMQGLELLAYFRNRAPLDDSGMPKDRFSAEMPDATLATLKIQPSEPRDSAVYFCASALRQGRVNTEAFFGQGTRLTVV.

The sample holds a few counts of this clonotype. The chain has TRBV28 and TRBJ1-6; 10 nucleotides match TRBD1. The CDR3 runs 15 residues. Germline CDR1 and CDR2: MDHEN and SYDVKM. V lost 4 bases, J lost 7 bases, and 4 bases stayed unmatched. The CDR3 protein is CASSWTGGENSPLHF. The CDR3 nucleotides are TGTGCCAGCAGTTGGACAGGGGGTGAAAATTCACCCCTCCACTTT.

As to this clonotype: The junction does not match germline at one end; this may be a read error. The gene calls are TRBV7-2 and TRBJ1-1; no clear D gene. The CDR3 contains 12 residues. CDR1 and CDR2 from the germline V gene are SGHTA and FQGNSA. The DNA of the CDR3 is TGTGCCGGCAGTGAGGGAGGGATCCCGACTTTCTTT. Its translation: CAGSEGGIPTFF.

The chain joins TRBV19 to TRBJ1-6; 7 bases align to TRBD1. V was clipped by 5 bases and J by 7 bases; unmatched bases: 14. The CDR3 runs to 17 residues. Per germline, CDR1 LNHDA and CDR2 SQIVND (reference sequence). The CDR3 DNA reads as TGTGCCAGTAGTCTCTATACTCCGACAGGGATGAATTCACCCCTCCACTTT. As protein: CASSLYTPTGMNSPLHF. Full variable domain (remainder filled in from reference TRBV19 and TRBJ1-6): DGGITQSPKYLFRKEGQNVTLSCEQNLNHDAMYWYRQDPGQGLRLIYYSQIVNDFQKGDIAEGYSVSREKKESFPLTVTSAQKNPTAFYLCASSLYTPTGMNSPLHFGNGTRLTVT.

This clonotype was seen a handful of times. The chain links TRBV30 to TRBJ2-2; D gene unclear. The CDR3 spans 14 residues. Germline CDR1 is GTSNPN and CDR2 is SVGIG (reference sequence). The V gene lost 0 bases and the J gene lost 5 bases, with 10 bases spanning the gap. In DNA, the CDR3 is TGTGCCTGGAGTGTATCGCCTTTGACCGGGGAGCTGTTTTTT. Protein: CAWSVSPLTGELFF.

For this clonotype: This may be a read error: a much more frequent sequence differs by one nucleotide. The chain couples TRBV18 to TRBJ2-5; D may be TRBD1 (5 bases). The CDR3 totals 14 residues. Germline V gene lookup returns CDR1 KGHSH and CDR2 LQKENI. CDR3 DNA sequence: TGTGCCAGCTCACCACAGGGGCACAGAGAGGCCCAGTACTTC. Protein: CASSPQGHREAQYF.

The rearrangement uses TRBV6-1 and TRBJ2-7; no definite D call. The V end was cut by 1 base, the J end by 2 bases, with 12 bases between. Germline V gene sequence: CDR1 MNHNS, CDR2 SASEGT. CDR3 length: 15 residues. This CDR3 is CASSEVQVSPYEQYF. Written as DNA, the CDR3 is TGTGCCAGCAGTGAAGTCCAGGTCTCACCCTACGAGCAGTACTTC.

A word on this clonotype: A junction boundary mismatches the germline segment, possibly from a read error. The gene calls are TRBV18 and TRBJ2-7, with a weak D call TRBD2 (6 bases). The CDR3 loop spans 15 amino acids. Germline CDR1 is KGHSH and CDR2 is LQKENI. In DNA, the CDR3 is TGTGCCAACTCACCGGAGGGCCTGGGACGTGAGGAGCAGTACTTC. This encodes CANSPEGLGREEQYF.

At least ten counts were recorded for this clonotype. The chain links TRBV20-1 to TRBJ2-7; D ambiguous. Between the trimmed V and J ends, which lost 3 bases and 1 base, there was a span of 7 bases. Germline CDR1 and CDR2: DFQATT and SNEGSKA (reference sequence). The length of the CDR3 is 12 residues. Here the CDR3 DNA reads TGCAGTGCTAGTTTGAGTTCCTACGAGCAGTACTTC. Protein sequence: CSASLSSYEQYF.